The 5 T cell receptor beta chains in this list originate from one sample, sequenced in a study of T cells in Graves' hyperthyroidism and ophthalmopathy (dated by TCRdb to the late 2010s). Library preparation used multiplex PCR. The instrument given in TCRdb is Illumina HiSeq 2000. The TCR beta CDR3 regions were amplified from RNA transcripts. A first-round RT-PCR of the TCR CDR3 used the HTBI primer set with the Qiagen OneStep RT-PCR kit. The public sequencing data were trimmed at Q25 with fastp and processed into clonotypes with MiXCR by TCRdb, which kept only in-frame beta chains. A single entry per CDR3 protein holds the most common genes and DNA from its merged rows. Counted in this sample were over 350,000 distinct CDR3 sequences; 14% to 15% of them appeared once. The ten largest clones add up to approximately 13% of the sample. The sequenced material came from blood. These receptors came from a man in his late teens or twenties with Graves' ophthalmopathy.

There are many counts of this clonotype. The chain uses TRBV6-1 and TRBJ2-3, with D possibly being TRBD1 (5 bases). Germline CDR1 MNHNS, CDR2 SASEGT. The CDR3 is 15 residues long. V was clipped by 4 bases and J by 4 bases, with 15 bases between them. The CDR3 DNA follows: TGTGCCAGCAGTGGATTTAGGGGCCCTTCAGATACGCAGTATTTT. The encoded protein is CASSGFRGPSDTQYF.

In its sample, this clonotype was seen a few times. The V gene is TRBV6-1, the J gene TRBJ2-5; TRBD2 matches 8 bases. CDR1 is MNHNS, CDR2 SASEGT, per germline. The length of the CDR3 is 15 residues. After removal of 3 bases from V and 3 bases from J, the junction contained 6 bases not matched to a gene. The CDR3: CASSDRTAGEETQYF. The CDR3 DNA reads as TGTGCCAGCAGTGACCGGACAGCGGGGGAAGAGACCCAGTACTTC.

This clonotype was recorded many times. The chain combines TRBV6-1 with TRBJ1-2, with 7 positions matching TRBD1. The germline V gene has CDR1 MNHNS and CDR2 SASEGT. Trimming at V came to 4 bases and at J to 4 bases, leaving 9 bases not matched to a gene. The CDR3 covers 15 residues. The CDR3 spells CASSALGQAVYGYTF. CDR3 nucleotides: TGTGCCAGCAGTGCATTAGGACAGGCCGTCTATGGCTACACCTTC.

The gene calls are TRBV18 and TRBJ2-7; 15 bases agree with TRBD2. The germline gives CDR1 KGHSH, CDR2 LQKENI. V lost 3 bases and J lost 6; bases outside the gene matches: 12. The CDR3 runs 18 residues. The CDR3 coding sequence is TGTGCCAGCTCACCCTCTGGACTAGCGGGAGGGCCTCGGGCCGAGCAGTACTTC. It specifies CASSPSGLAGGPRAEQYF. Full variable domain (outside the CDR3, taken from reference TRBV18 and TRBJ2-7): NAGVMQNPRHLVRRRGQEARLRCSPMKGHSHVYWYRQLPEEGLKFMVYLQKENIIDESGMPKERFSAEFPKEGPSILRIQQVVRGDSAAYFCASSPSGLAGGPRAEQYFGPGTRLTVT.

In this sample, this clonotype turned up many times. The genes are TRBV5-8 and TRBJ2-3; TRBD2 matches 12 bases. V dropped 4 bases and J dropped 6; count of bases not matched to a gene: 12. The CDR3 is made up of 17 amino acids. Germline CDR1 is SGHTS and CDR2 is YDEGEE. CDR3 coding DNA: TGTGCCAGCAGCCAATGGACTAGCGGGGACCGCATGGATACGCAGTATTTT. Protein sequence: CASSQWTSGDRMDTQYF.